Presented here are 12 T cell receptor beta chains from one specimen sequenced in a study of identical twins. TCRdb passed the 5' RACE reads through MiXCR, listing each CDR3 protein once. The table has around 1.7 million distinct CDR3 sequences, around a third seen once. The sequencing input was cord blood. The receptors derive from a newborn girl in good health.

The sample holds many counts of this clonotype. The DNA of the CDR3 is TGTGCCAGCAGTTATAGCGGGAGCGCCCCCTTCGAGCAGTACTTC. It translates to CASSYSGSAPFEQYF. The rearrangement uses TRBV12-3 or TRBV12-4 and TRBJ2-7; 9 bases match TRBD2. The length of the CDR3 is 15 residues. The V and J ends lost 4 bases and 6 bases, in that order; junction bases with no gene match: 10.

V and J are TRBV28 and TRBJ1-2; 8 bases align to TRBD1. After removal of 2 bases from V and 4 bases from J, the junction contained 9 bases not matched to a gene. Germline-derived CDR1 and CDR2 are MDHEN and SYDVKM. CDR3 size: 16 residues. Here the CDR3 reads CASSLGGQGGTYGYTF. The DNA for the CDR3 is TGTGCCAGCAGTTTAGGTGGACAGGGAGGGACCTATGGCTACACCTTC.

The chain carries TRBV14 and TRBJ2-1; D possibly corresponds to TRBD1 (6 bases). Near its end, the DNA agrees better with TRBJ2-7, so the J call may be wrong. The germline CDR1 and CDR2 sequences are SGHDN and FVKESK. The CDR3 is 16 amino acids. The CDR3 here is CASSQGDRFTYNEQYF. The CDR3 bases are TGTGCCAGCAGCCAAGGAGACAGGTTCACCTACAATGAGCAGTACTTC.

This clonotype was seen only once. This chain connects TRBV20-1 to TRBJ2-7; tentative D call: TRBD2 (6 bases). V lost 1 base, J lost 2 bases, and 18 bases lay in between. The CDR3 is made up of 16 amino acids. Germline CDR1 and CDR2: DFQATT and SNEGSKA (reference sequence). The CDR3, as DNA: TGCAGTGCTAGAGTCATACGGGACTCCAAAACCTACGAGCAGTACTTC. Translated: CSARVIRDSKTYEQYF.

This chain joins TRBV20-1 and TRBJ2-1; 14 bases match TRBD2. The length of the CDR3 is 19 residues. Germline assignment: CDR1 DFQATT and CDR2 SNEGSKA (reference sequence). V gave up 0 bases and J gave up 2 bases; unmatched junction bases: 9. The CDR3 spells CSAREYPGTSGRPYNEQFF. The DNA for the CDR3 is TGCAGTGCTAGAGAATATCCAGGGACTAGCGGGAGACCCTACAATGAGCAGTTCTTC.

The chain joins TRBV2 to TRBJ1-6; no definite D call. The germline CDR1 and CDR2 sequences are SNHLY and FYNNEI. V was cut by 5 bases and J by 7 bases, with 9 bases left in between. This CDR3 comprises 13 residues. The CDR3, as DNA: TGTGCCAGCAGTTGGGATTTGAATTCACCCCTCCACTTT. Protein sequence: CASSWDLNSPLHF. Looking up the rest from reference TRBV2 and TRBJ1-6 gives the full variable domain: EPEVTQTPSHQVTQMGQEVILRCVPISNHLYFYWYRQILGQKVEFLVSFYNNEISEKSEIFDDQFSVERPDGSNFTLKIRSTKLEDSAMYFCASSWDLNSPLHFGNGTRLTVT.

This chain links TRBV6-7 with TRBJ1-6, with D possibly TRBD1 on 5 matching bases. TRBV6-7 is designated an ORF whose function remains uncertain. This CDR3 is 14 amino acids long. V lost 10 bases and J 3 bases, leaving 13 bases between the germline ends. The CDR3 loop is CATRDGFYNSPLHF. In DNA form, the CDR3 reads TGTGCCACCCGGGACGGGTTCTATAATTCACCCCTCCACTTT.

This clonotype was counted ten times or more. Mismatch with germline at one junction end may stem from a read error. J is TRBJ2-5 and V is TRBV5-1; D gene uncertain. Germline assignment: CDR1 SGHRS and CDR2 YFSETQ. CDR3 length: 13 amino acids. The DNA of the CDR3 is TGTGCCAGCAGCTTCCGGATCCAAGAGACCCAGTACTTC. Its protein is CASSFRIQETQYF.

This clonotype was seen a handful of times. The rearrangement links TRBV20-1 to TRBJ2-4, with 7 bases aligning to TRBD2. Gene TRBJ2-7 matches the end of the DNA better, so the J call may be wrong. CDR1 and CDR2 (germline): DFQATT, SNEGSKA (reference sequence). The CDR3 is made up of 12 amino acids. CDR3 sequence: CSAPGEGHEQYF. Written as DNA, the CDR3 is TGCAGTGCCCCTGGGGAGGGCCACGAGCAGTACTTC.

The chain couples TRBV20-1 to TRBJ2-1; TRBD2 matches 10 bases. The CDR3 is 14 amino acids. Germline values: CDR1 DFQATT, CDR2 SNEGSKA (reference sequence). V trimming: 3 bases; J trimming: 5 bases; junction bases outside the gene matches: 4. The chain's CDR3 is CSARGTSVHNEQFF. The CDR3 coding sequence is TGCAGTGCTAGGGGGACTAGCGTACACAATGAGCAGTTCTTC.

The J gene is TRBJ1-1, the V gene TRBV25-1; D remains unclear. There are 13 residues in the CDR3. V was pared by 5 bases and J by 3 bases, with 10 bases between. CDR1 is MGHDK, CDR2 SYGVNS, per germline. For the CDR3, the DNA is TGTGCCAGCAGTTGGATGTCGGACACTGAAGCTTTCTTT. Translating it yields CASSWMSDTEAFF.

The V gene is TRBV5-1, the J gene TRBJ2-3, with 13 bases aligning to TRBD2. Trimming removed 4 bases from V and 14 bases from J; junction bases left unmatched: 7. The CDR3 totals 13 residues. Germline CDR1 reads SGHRS; CDR2 reads YFSETQ. The CDR3 is CASSPGTSGVTYF. Here the CDR3 DNA reads TGCGCCAGCAGCCCCGGGACTAGCGGGGTCACGTATTTT.